This T cell receptor (beta chain) was documented in a study of blood T cell repertoires in COVID-19 (dated by TCRdb to the early 2020s). Concerning the study at large: Samples covering the acute and convalescent phases of COVID-19 were provided by collaborators in the United States, Italy and Spain. The prospective study material was composed of cDNA or gDNA derived from T cells, B-cell-depleted T cells, or PBMCs. Deeply sampled blood TCRbeta repertoires from subjects exposed to, actively infected with, or recovered from COVID-19 were included in the dataset. The repertoires were released in a freely available public database intended as a resource for research on the immune response to SARS-CoV-2. The samples were drawn from the first 160 participants of the ongoing ImmuneRACE study and from 950 to 1,500 subjects provided by 6 global collaborators. The sample metadata nearly always contained a de-identified subject ID, COVID-19 status, age in years and sex. Where available, HLA class I and class II types were taken from metadata supplied by the sample provider and were not determined by assay-based typing.

The collaborating institutions used their own protocols to collect whole blood in K2EDTA tubes. For TCRbeta analysis, collaborators shipped samples as frozen whole blood, isolated PBMCs, or DNA extracted from either of those sample types. The CDR3 sequence holds 15 residues, the cysteine and phenylalanine included. The sequence is cut down to CDR3 DNA, 45 bases in frame from base 1. Germline trimming: 7 bases from V, 0 bases from J; junction bases outside gene matches: 6. The germline V gene specifies SGHRS as CDR1 and YFSETQ as CDR2. The immunoSEQ Assay, a bias-controlled multiplex PCR, was used to amplify TCRbeta CDR3 regions from genomic DNA. From the authors' description of their analysis: Nucleated cell counts per sample were estimated from amplification of reference gene primers within the assay. Sequence reads were collapsed and filtered to measure the absolute abundance of every unique TCRbeta CDR3 rearrangement. For each sample, productive Simpson clonality was calculated as the square root of Simpson's diversity index across productive rearrangements. Held by TCRdb, this immuneACCESS table contains in-frame sequences only and omits some clones. Under half of the omission traces to an unresolved V gene where checked; the cause of the rest is unknown. The D gene and trimming were derived from the DNA, and the V and J assignments and clone size from that table. This sample lists 40,000 to 55,000 clones; roughly 90% were detected once. The ten largest clonotypes hold 2.2% of the sample.

Overall study outcomes, separate from this receptor: The amount of clinical and demographic metadata varied by source and participant and was provided uncurated.

This clone has more than one count but fewer than ten. No cognate antigen has been identified for it. Qualities for individual bases were not recorded, and no much larger clone is one base off. The sequence links TRBV5-1 to TRBJ2-2; 7 bases in the junction line up with TRBD2. Sequencing was done on a sample of peripheral blood. This clonotype was obtained from a human donor in a cohort sampled during active COVID-19. The CDR3 protein: CASGRDRANTGELFF. In nucleotide form, the sequence is TGCGCCAGCGGGAGGGACCGCGCGAACACCGGGGAGCTGTTTTTT.